This T cell receptor beta chain appears in the sequencing data of a study of T cells after yellow fever vaccination. Study-wide points: Among all clonotypes, a small share was observed in both CD4 and CD8 compartments.

This clonotype was seen only once. Its antigen is undetermined. In germline, CDR1 is SGDLS, CDR2 YYNGEE. CDR3 length: 15 amino acids. V lost 0 bases, J lost 3 bases, and 4 bases stayed unmatched. Generation of TCR cDNA used 5'RACE template switching (which added a universal primer site and UMIs). TCRdb reprocessed the 5' RACE reads via MiXCR and lists one record per CDR3 protein. The top ten clones hold 13% to 15% of a sample with around 550,000 distinct CDR3 sequences, 15% to 20% of them seen once. The material sequenced was PBMCs, taken 15 days after the yellow fever booster vaccination. This TCR derives from a young man who received the YFV17D yellow fever vaccine. The chain is built from TRBV9 and TRBJ2-3; 7 bases map to TRBD2. CDR3 protein: CASSVELANTDTQYF. In nucleotides, the CDR3 is TGTGCCAGCAGCGTAGAACTAGCGAATACAGATACGCAGTATTTT. The full variable domain, completed using reference TRBV9 and TRBJ2-3, is DSGVTQTPKHLITATGQRVTLRCSPRSGDLSVYWYQQSLDQGLQFLIQYYNGEERAKGNILERFSAQQFPDLHSELNLSSLELGDSALYFCASSVELANTDTQYFGPGTRLTVL.